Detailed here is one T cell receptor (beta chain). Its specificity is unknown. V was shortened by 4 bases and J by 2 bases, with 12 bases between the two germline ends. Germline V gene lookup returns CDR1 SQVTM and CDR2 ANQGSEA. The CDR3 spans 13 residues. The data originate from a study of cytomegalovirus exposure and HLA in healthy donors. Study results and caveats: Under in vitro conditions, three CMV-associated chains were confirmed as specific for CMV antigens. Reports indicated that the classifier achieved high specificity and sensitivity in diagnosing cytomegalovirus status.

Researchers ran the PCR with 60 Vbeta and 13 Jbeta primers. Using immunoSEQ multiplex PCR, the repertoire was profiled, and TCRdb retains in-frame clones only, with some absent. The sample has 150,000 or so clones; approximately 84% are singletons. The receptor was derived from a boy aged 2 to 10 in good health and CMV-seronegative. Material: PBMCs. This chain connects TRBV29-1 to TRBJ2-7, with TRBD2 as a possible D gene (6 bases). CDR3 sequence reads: CSVGLAYAYEQYF. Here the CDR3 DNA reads TGCAGCGTTGGGCTAGCGTATGCCTACGAGCAGTACTTC.